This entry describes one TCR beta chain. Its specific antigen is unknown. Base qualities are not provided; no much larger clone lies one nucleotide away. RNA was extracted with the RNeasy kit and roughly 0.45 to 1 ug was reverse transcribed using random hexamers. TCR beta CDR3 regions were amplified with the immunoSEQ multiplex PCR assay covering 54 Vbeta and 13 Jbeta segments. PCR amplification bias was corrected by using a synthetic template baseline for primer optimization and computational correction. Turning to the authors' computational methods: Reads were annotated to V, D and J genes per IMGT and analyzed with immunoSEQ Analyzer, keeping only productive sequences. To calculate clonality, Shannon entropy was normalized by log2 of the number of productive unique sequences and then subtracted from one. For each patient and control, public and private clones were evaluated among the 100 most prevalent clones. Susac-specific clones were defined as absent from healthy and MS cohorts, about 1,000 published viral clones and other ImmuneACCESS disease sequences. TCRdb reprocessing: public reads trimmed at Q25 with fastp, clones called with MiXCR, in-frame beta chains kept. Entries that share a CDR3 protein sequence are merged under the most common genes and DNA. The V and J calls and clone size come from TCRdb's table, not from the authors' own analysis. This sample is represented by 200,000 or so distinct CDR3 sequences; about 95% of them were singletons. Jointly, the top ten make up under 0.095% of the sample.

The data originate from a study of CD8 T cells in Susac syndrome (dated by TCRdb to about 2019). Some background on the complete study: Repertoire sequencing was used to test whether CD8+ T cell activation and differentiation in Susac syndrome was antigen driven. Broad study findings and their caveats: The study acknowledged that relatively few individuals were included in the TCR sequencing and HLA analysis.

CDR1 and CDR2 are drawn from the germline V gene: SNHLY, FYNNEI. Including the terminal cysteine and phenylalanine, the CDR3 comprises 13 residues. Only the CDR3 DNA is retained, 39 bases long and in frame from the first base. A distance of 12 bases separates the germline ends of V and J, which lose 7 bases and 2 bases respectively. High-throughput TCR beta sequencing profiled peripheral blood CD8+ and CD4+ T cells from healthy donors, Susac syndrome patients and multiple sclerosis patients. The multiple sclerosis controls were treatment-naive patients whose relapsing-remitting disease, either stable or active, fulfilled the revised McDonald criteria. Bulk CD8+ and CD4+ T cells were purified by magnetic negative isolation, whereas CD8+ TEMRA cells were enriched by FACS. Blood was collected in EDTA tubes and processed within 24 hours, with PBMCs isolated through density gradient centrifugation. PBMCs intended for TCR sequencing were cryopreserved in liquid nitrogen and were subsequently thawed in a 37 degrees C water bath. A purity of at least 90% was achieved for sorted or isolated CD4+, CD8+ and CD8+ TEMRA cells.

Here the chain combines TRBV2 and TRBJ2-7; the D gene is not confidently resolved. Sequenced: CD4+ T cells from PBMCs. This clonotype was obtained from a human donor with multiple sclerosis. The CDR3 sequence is CASKVGRPYEQYF. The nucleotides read TGTGCCAGCAAGGTTGGCAGACCCTACGAGCAGTACTTC.